This T cell receptor (beta chain) was sequenced during a study of cytomegalovirus exposure and HLA in healthy donors. As for the donors, each was a healthy bone marrow donor. Regarding this clone: No antigen is known for it.

Points from the study as a whole: Earlier analysis yielded a pattern in which most TCR beta V segments were productive about 90% or about 30% of the time. Investigators reported about 160 TCR beta chains as tied to cytomegalovirus. The classifier, whose performance was assessed in both the original and validation cohorts, reportedly diagnosed cytomegalovirus status with high specificity and sensitivity.

Amplification used 60 Vbeta primers and 13 Jbeta primers. TCRdb keeps only in-frame clones here, not all; method: immunoSEQ multiplex PCR. The sample gives approximately 110,000 clones, 74% of which show up once; less than 3.5% is in the top ten. The V segment lost 3 bases and the J segment 1 base; nucleotides outside the gene matches: 9. The CDR3 totals 17 residues. CDR1 is LGHNT and CDR2 is FRNRAP in the germline V gene. Sequencing used PBMCs. The chain links TRBV12-5 to TRBJ2-1, with TRBD2 matching over 7 bases. The receptor was derived from a man aged 50 to 60 in good health and CMV-seropositive. The CDR3 loop is CASGFDRLAGSYNEQFF. DNA of the CDR3: TGTGCTAGTGGTTTCGATAGACTAGCTGGGTCCTACAATGAGCAGTTCTTC.